The 9 T cell receptor beta chains below were found in one sample sequenced in a study of PD-L1 blockade in urothelial cancer. Time point specified: pretreatment peripheral blood. The protocol was immunoSEQ multiplex PCR, while the TCRdb copy is restricted to in-frame clones and leaves out a portion. Among tens of thousands of clones listed, roughly 89% were seen once. The sample was PBMCs, taken around atezolizumab (anti-PD-L1) treatment. The receptors derive from a man aged 60-69 years with urothelial cancer.

J is TRBJ2-7 and V is TRBV5-4; 10 bases are shared with TRBD2. The CDR3 length is 17 residues. Germline V gives CDR1 SGHNT, CDR2 YYREEE (reference sequence). With V trimmed by 1 base and J by 5 bases, 12 bases remained unmatched. The CDR3 spells CASSLLAGGSSFHEQYF. DNA of the CDR3: TGTGCCAGCAGCTTGTTAGCGGGGGGCTCCTCCTTCCACGAGCAGTACTTC.

V usage is TRBV6-5 and J usage is TRBJ2-5, with 7 bases aligning to TRBD1. J gave up 4 bases and V 6 bases, and 5 bases lay outside the gene matches. Per the germline V gene, CDR1 is MNHEY and CDR2 is SVGAGI. The CDR3 covers 13 residues. The CDR3 spells CASRETGSETQYF. The CDR3 bases are TGTGCCAGCAGGGAGACAGGGTCAGAGACCCAGTACTTC.

The chain couples TRBV7-3 to TRBJ1-6; 9 bases agree with TRBD1. The germline V gene has CDR1 SGHTA and CDR2 FQGTGA. The V and J ends lost 5 bases and 12 bases, in that order; junction bases with no gene match: 5. The CDR3 runs 13 residues. CDR3 amino acids: CASSETGGKPLHF. The CDR3 DNA reads TGTGCCAGCAGCGAGACAGGGGGAAAACCCCTCCACTTT.

J is TRBJ1-4 and V is TRBV2; maybe TRBD1 (5 bases). V was clipped by 4 bases and J by 5 bases, with 17 bases between them. The V gene's germline CDR1 is SNHLY and CDR2 FYNNEI. There are 16 residues in the CDR3. This chain's CDR3 is CASSGQAGRGNEKLFF. The DNA for the CDR3 is TGTGCCAGCAGTGGGCAGGCGGGACGCGGAAATGAAAAACTGTTTTTT.

The V gene is TRBV5-6, the J gene TRBJ1-4; no firm D call. This CDR3 is built from 13 residues. V lost 0 bases and J lost 8, with 8 bases in between. CDR1 is SGHDT, CDR2 YYEEEE, per germline. CDR3 residues: CASSLGPGEKLFF. Here the CDR3 DNA reads TGTGCCAGCAGCTTGGGACCGGGGGAAAAACTGTTTTTT.

The rearrangement links TRBV5-1 to TRBJ2-3; 7 bases fit TRBD1. The CDR3 is made up of 14 amino acids. V was clipped by 7 bases and J by 2 bases; unmatched bases: 7. Germline V gene sequence: CDR1 SGHRS, CDR2 YFSETQ. CDR3 DNA: TGCGCCAGCTCTAGACAGGGCCACACAGATACGCAGTATTTT. Its protein product is CASSRQGHTDTQYF.

This clone was detected only once. The CDR3 DNA reads as TGCGCCAGCAGCCGAAGCGCGAGCTCCTACAATGAGCAGTTCTTC. Protein sequence: CASSRSASSYNEQFF. The rearrangement links TRBV4-1 to TRBJ2-1; D not resolved. CDR3 length: 15 amino acids. V gave up 4 bases and J gave up 0 bases, with 10 bases separating them. Germline values: CDR1 MGHRA, CDR2 YSYEKL.

The chain has TRBV4-2 and TRBJ1-2, with 10 bases aligning to TRBD1. Germline V lookup: CDR1 LGHNA, CDR2 YNFKEQ. The CDR3 has 15 amino acids. Trimming took 1 base from V and 1 from J; bases not matched to a gene: 0. The chain's CDR3 is CASSQGDRGNYGYTF. The CDR3 DNA sequence: TGTGCCAGCAGCCAAGGGGACAGGGGTAACTATGGCTACACCTTC.

The V gene is TRBV19, the J gene TRBJ2-3; D perhaps matches TRBD2 (6 bases). The CDR3 covers 15 residues. V lost 6 bases to trimming and J lost 6 bases, with 19 bases between them. CDR1 and CDR2 from the germline V gene are LNHDA and SQIVND (reference sequence). The CDR3 bases are TGTGCCAGTAGCACCGTCGGGGGAGTTCTGGATACGCAGTATTTT. Protein product: CASSTVGGVLDTQYF.